A selection of T cell receptor beta chains follows, all from one sample in a study of shared clonotypes between healthy human individuals. The data were produced by immunoSEQ multiplex PCR, yet TCRdb's version contains in-frame clones alone and is incomplete. The data show about 2.1 million clones, 90% to 95% seen once. The sequenced material came from naive CD8+ T cells from PBMCs. Receptor source: a young man in good health. Some clones in this sample may be carry-over from other donors' samples. Each CDR3 is given with its conserved first and last residue.

V gene | CDR3 protein
TRBV4-1 | CASSQLDLNTIYF
TRBV27 | CASSLRGGLAAGELFF
TRBV28 | CASHLSLATGGGYEQYF
TRBV28 | CASSLLEGGIDGYTF
TRBV9 | CASSVPRGSGNTIYF
TRBV7-9 | CASSLKKGIPSYGYTF
TRBV5-6 | CASSFMGSEQYF
TRBV6-1 | CASRVSNSYEQYF
TRBV7-9 | CASSPSGRGYEQFF
TRBV27 | CASRESGRPGDTQYF
TRBV11-2 | CASSFGLTHEQYF
TRBV27 | CASSFLGSRGESNYGYTF
TRBV4-3 | CASSQGLATDTQYF
TRBV4-1 | CACGSLAEAFF
TRBV10-2 | CASSEGLAGVYEQYF
TRBV4-1 | CASSQHGTGSYEQYF
TRBV6-6 | CVSTGTSYEQYF
TRBV30 | CACQTGSYGYTF
TRBV13 | CASSSTAYEQYF
TRBV5-6 | CASSWPPQTTTTYEQYF
TRBV13 | CASIHRTGESQANEQFF
TRBV27 | CASSPHFFGTDTQYF
TRBV11-2 | CASSPVGARKYF
TRBV6-1 | CASCVYSDEQYF
TRBV6-5 | CASSPRGGEQYF
TRBV27 | CASSLWMAGAGANVLTF
TRBV7-8 | CASSMRQVISMNTEAFF
TRBV27 | CASSLSEAGVGEQYF